The clone carrying this T cell receptor beta chain has just a few counts. Individual cDNA molecules received unique molecular identifiers during library preparation. One entry per CDR3 protein results from TCRdb running MiXCR on the 5' RACE reads. The repertoire holds tens of thousands of distinct CDR3 sequences, with 9% to 15% as singletons. Germline trimming cut 5 bases from V and 2 bases from J; bases unmatched to any gene: 16. From germline, CDR1 is SEHNR and CDR2 FQNEAQ (reference sequence). The CDR3 has 20 residues. This sample is drawn from a study of early T cells in non-severe SARS-CoV-2 infection. The wider study: Sequencing of bulk RNA from unsorted whole blood was done, without chain pairing.

The receptor was isolated from an adult who was a healthcare worker with PCR-confirmed SARS-CoV-2 infection or an uninfected control (not recorded which). The sample taken for sequencing was whole blood. V usage is TRBV7-9 and J usage is TRBJ2-6; 9 positions agree with TRBD1. CDR3 sequence: CASSPPRMGQGGAGANVLTF. CDR3 coding DNA: TGTGCCAGCAGCCCCCCCCGAATGGGACAGGGTGGTGCTGGGGCCAACGTCCTGACTTTC.